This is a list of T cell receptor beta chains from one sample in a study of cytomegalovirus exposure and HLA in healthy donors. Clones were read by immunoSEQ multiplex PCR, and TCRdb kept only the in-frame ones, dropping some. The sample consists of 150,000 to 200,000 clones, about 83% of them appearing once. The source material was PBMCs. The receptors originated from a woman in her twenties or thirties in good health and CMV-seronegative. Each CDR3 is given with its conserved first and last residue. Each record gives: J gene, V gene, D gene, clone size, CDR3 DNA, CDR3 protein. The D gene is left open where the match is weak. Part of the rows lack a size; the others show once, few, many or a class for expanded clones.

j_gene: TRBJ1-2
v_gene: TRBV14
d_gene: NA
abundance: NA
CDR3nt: TGTGCCAGCAGCCACCTGACCGAGGTATATGGCTACACCTTC
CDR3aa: CASSHLTEVYGYTF

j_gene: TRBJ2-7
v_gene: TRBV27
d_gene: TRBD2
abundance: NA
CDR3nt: TGTGCCAGCAGTTTCCAGCCCGGGGCGGGAGCAGGCTCCTACGAGCAGTACTTC
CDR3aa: CASSFQPGAGAGSYEQYF

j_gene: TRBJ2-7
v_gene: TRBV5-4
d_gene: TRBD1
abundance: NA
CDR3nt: TGTGCCAGCAGCTTGCCGGGACAGGGGATGGACGAGCAGTACTTC
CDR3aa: CASSLPGQGMDEQYF

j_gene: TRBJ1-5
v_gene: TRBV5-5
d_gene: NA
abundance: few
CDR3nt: TGTGCCAGCAGCTTGGCGGGAAGCAATCAGCCCCAGCATTTT
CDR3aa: CASSLAGSNQPQHF

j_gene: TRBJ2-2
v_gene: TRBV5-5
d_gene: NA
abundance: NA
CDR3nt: TGTGCCAGCAGCCGGGGAGTAATGAACACCGGGGAGCTGTTTTTT
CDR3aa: CASSRGVMNTGELFF

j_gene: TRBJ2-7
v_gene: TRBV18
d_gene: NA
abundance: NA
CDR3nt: TGTGCCAGCTCACCACCGTGGCGGCCAAACGAGCAGTACTTC
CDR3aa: CASSPPWRPNEQYF

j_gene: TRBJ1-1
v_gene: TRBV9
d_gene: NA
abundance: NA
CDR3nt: TGTGCCAGCAGCGTAGAGGGGTCGGGGGCTGAAGCTTTCTTT
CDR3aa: CASSVEGSGAEAFF

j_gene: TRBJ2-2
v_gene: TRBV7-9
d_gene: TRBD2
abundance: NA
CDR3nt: TGTGCCAGCAGCTTCTACGGGACTACCAACACCGGGGAGCTGTTTTTT
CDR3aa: CASSFYGTTNTGELFF

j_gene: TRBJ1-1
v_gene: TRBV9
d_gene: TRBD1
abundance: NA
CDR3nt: TGTGCCAGCAGCGATCGACAGGGGGTGCCCACTGAAGCTTTCTTT
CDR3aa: CASSDRQGVPTEAFF

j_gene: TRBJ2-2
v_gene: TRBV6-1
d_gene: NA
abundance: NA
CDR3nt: TGTGCCAGCAGGCGTGTGGCCGGGGAGCTGTTTTTT
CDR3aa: CASRRVAGELFF

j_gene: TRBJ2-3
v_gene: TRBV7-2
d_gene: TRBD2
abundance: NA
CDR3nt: TGTGCCAGCAGCACCCGACTAGCGGGGGGCACAGATACGCAGTATTTT
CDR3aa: CASSTRLAGGTDTQYF

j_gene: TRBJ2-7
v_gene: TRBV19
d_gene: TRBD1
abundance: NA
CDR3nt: TGTGCCAGTAGTATCATACGGGACAGCTACGAGCAGTACTTC
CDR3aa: CASSIIRDSYEQYF

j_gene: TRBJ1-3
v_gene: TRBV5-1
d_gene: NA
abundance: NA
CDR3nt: TGCGCCAGCAGCTTGGGGCCCCTCTCTGGAAACACCATATATTTT
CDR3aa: CASSLGPLSGNTIYF

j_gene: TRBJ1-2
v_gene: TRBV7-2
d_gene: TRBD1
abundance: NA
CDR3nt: TGTGCCAGCAGCCCGGGACAGGTATATGGCTACACCTTC
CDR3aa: CASSPGQVYGYTF

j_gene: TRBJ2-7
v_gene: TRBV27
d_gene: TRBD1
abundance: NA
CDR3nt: TGTGCCAGCAGTCTCGGGACAGCCTACGAGCAGTACTTC
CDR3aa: CASSLGTAYEQYF

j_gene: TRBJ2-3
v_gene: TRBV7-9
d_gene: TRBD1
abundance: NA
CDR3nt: TGTGCCAGCAGCACCCCTCAGGGGGCGATCACAGATACGCAGTATTTT
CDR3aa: CASSTPQGAITDTQYF

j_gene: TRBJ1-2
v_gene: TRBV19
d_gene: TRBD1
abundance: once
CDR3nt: TGTGCCAGTAGTCTGACAGGGGCTCCCAGCGACTACACCTTC
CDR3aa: CASSLTGAPSDYTF

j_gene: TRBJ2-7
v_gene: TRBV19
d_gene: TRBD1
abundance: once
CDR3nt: TGTGCCAGTAGTCCCCTTGGACAGGTCTACGAGCAGTACTTC
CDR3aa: CASSPLGQVYEQYF

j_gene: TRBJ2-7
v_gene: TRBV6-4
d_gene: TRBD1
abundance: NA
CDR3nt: TGTGCCAGCAGTGGGACAGGGCATCGCGAGCAGTACTTC
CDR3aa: CASSGTGHREQYF

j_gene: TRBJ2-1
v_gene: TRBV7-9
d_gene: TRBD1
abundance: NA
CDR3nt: TGTGCCAGCAGCTTCGACAGGGGTCAGGATGAGCAGTTCTTC
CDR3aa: CASSFDRGQDEQFF

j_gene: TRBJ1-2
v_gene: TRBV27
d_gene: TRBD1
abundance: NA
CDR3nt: TGTGCCAGCAGCAACGTCCGGACAGGGGGGATTGGCTACACCTTC
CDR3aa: CASSNVRTGGIGYTF